This entry lists 6 T cell receptor beta chains sequenced from one sample in a study of a mutant IDH1 vaccine in newly diagnosed glioma. Regarding time point: week 35, safety follow-up. The content of each vaccine dose was 300 ug of mutant IDH1 20-mer peptide, and topical imiquimod accompanied it. Clones were read by immunoSEQ multiplex PCR, and TCRdb kept only the in-frame ones, dropping some. The data hold about 60,000 clones, with 81% observed a single time. These receptors' targets are unknown. Sequenced here: PBMCs, sampled from a glioma patient whose treatment included an IDH1 peptide vaccine. The source of these receptors is a man aged 35 to 55 with glioma.

A single count supports this clone. The chain couples TRBV19 to TRBJ2-3, with D unclear. Trimming pared 5 bases from V and 2 bases from J, leaving 8 bases between. CDR1 is LNHDA and CDR2 is SQIVND in the germline V gene (reference sequence). The length of the CDR3 is 13 residues. CDR3 sequence (DNA): TGTGCCAGTAGTGAGCGTCCCACAGATACGCAGTATTTT. Its translation is CASSERPTDTQYF.

A few counts support this clone. The rearrangement links TRBV30 to TRBJ1-2; the D gene is possibly TRBD1 (6 bases). Germline CDR1 is GTSNPN and CDR2 is SVGIG (reference sequence). The CDR3 runs 11 residues. The V end lost 7 bases, the J end lost 6 bases, and 12 bases lay between the germline ends. Here the CDR3 reads CASRGADGYTF. CDR3 DNA: TGTGCCTCTAGGGGGGCGGATGGCTACACCTTC.

This clone was recorded once. The chain has TRBV5-4 and TRBJ1-2; TRBD1 is a possible D gene (5 bases). The length of the CDR3 is 14 residues. Germline V gene sequence: CDR1 SGHNT, CDR2 YYREEE (reference sequence). The germline V and J ends were trimmed by 0 bases and 8 bases, with 14 bases remaining between them. The CDR3 coding sequence is TGTGCCAGCAGCTTGGGACAGCCCCTCAGCGGCTACACCTTC. Its protein product is CASSLGQPLSGYTF.

The CDR3 DNA reads as TGTGCCAGCAGCTTAAGACCTACGATCCTCGAGCAGTACTTC. It is translated as CASSLRPTILEQYF. V usage is TRBV7-2 and J usage is TRBJ2-7; no clear D gene. Germline V gives CDR1 SGHTA, CDR2 FQGNSA. V gave up 2 bases and J gave up 6 bases, with 14 bases separating them. The CDR3 extends over 14 amino acids.

The chain joins TRBV18 to TRBJ2-1; TRBD1 aligns across 8 bases. The CDR3 runs to 14 residues. Germline CDR1 KGHSH, CDR2 LQKENI. Trimming took 4 bases from V and 10 from J; bases not matched to a gene: 9. CDR3 residues: CASSLSQGANEQFF. The CDR3 DNA sequence: TGTGCCAGCTCACTGTCCCAGGGGGCGAACGAGCAGTTCTTC.

This sequence joins TRBV7-9 and TRBJ2-6; TRBD1 agrees at 7 bases. This CDR3 is 18 amino acids long. CDR1 SEHNR and CDR2 FQNEAQ come from the germline V gene (reference sequence). After removal of 1 base from V and 0 bases from J, the junction contained 6 bases not matched to a gene. The CDR3 sequence: CASSLGTGTSSGANVLTF. CDR3 DNA sequence: TGTGCCAGCAGCTTAGGGACAGGAACGAGCTCTGGGGCCAACGTCCTGACTTTC.